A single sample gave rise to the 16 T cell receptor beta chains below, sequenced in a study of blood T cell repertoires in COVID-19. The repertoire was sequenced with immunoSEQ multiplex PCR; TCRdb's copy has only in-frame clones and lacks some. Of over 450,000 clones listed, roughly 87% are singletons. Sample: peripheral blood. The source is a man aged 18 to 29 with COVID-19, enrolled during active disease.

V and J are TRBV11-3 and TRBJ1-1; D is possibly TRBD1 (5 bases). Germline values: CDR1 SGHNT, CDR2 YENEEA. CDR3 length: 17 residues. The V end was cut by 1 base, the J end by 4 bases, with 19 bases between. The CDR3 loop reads CASSLVSDLRGGTEAFF. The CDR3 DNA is TGTGCCAGCAGCTTAGTGTCCGATTTGAGGGGAGGCACTGAAGCTTTCTTT.

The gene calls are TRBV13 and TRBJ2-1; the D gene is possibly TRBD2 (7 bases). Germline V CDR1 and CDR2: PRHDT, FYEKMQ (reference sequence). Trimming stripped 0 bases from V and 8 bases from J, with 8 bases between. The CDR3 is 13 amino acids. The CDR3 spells CASSLGGGDEQFF. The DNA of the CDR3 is TGTGCCAGCAGCTTAGGAGGGGGGGATGAGCAGTTCTTC.

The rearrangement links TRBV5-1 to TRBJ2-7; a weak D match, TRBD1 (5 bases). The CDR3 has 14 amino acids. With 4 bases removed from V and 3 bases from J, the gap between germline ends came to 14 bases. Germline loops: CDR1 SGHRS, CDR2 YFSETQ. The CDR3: CASSVGTGDYEQYF. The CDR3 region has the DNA TGCGCCAGCAGCGTCGGAACAGGTGACTACGAGCAGTACTTC.

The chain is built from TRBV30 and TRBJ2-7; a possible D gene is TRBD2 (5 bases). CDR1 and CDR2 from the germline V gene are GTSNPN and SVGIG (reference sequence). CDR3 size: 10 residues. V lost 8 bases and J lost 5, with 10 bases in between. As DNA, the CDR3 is TGTGCCGAGGGTTCCCACGAGCAGTACTTC. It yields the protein CAEGSHEQYF.

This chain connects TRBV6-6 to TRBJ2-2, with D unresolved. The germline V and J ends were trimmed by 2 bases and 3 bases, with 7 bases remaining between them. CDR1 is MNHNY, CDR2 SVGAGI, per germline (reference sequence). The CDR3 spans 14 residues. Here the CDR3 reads CASSYEYDTGELFF. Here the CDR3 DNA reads TGTGCCAGCAGTTACGAGTACGACACCGGGGAGCTGTTTTTT.

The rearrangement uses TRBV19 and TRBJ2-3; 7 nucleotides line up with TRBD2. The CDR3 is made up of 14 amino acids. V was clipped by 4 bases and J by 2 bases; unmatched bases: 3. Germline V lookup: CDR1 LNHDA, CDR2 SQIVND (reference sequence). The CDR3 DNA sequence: TGTGCCAGTAGTACCCTAGCGGACACAGATACGCAGTATTTT. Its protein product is CASSTLADTDTQYF.

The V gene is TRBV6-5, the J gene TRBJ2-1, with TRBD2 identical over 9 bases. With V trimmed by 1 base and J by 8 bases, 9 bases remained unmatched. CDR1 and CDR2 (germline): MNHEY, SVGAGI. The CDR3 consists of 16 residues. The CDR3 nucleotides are TGTGCCAGCAGTTACTTGTGGCGGGGGGGAGGCGATGAGCAGTTCTTC. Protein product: CASSYLWRGGGDEQFF.

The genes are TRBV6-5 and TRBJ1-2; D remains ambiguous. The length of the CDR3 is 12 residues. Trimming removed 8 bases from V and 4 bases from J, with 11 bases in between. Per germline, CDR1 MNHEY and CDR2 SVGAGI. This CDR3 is CASREIGYGYTF. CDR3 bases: TGTGCCAGCCGGGAGATCGGCTATGGCTACACCTTC.

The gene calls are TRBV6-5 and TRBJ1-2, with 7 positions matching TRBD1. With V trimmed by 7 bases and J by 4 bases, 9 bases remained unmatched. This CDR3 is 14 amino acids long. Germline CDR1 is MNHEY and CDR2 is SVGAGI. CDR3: CASNSPHRGYGYTF. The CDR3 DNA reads TGTGCCAGCAACAGCCCCCACAGGGGCTATGGCTACACCTTC.

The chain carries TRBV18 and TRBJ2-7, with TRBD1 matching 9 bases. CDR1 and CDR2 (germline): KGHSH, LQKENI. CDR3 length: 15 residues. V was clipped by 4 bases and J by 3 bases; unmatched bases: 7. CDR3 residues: CASSRGQGRRYEQYF. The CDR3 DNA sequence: TGTGCCAGCTCACGTGGACAGGGGAGGCGCTACGAGCAGTACTTC.

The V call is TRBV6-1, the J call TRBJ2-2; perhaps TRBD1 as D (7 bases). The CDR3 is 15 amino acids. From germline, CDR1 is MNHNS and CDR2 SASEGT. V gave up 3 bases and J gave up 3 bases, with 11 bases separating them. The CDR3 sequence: CASSDARGDTGELFF. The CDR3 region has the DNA TGTGCCAGCAGTGATGCCAGGGGGGACACCGGGGAGCTGTTTTTT.

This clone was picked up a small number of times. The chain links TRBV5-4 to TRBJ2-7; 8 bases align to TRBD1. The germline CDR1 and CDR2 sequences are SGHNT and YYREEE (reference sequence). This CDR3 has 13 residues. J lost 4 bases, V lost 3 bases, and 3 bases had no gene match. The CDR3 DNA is TGTGCCAGCAGCTCCCAGGGGGCGTACGAGCAGTACTTC. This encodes CASSSQGAYEQYF.

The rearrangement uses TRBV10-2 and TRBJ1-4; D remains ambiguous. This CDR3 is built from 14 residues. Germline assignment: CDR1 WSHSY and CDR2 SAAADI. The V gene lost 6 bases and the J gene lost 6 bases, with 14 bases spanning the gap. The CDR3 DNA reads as TGCGCCAGCAGGCGGCAGGTCGGGGATGAAAAACTGTTTTTT. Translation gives CASRRQVGDEKLFF.

CDR3 sequence reads: CASTHGLKGNEQFF. The CDR3 DNA reads TGTGCCAGCACGCATGGACTAAAGGGCAATGAGCAGTTCTTC. This chain uses TRBV11-3 with TRBJ2-1; D is perhaps TRBD2 (6 bases). The V gene's germline CDR1 is SGHNT and CDR2 YENEEA. The V end lost 7 bases, the J end lost 6 bases, and 16 bases lay between the germline ends. The CDR3 spans 14 residues.

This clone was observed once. CDR3 region: CAWSVQHLCPSGNTIYF. In DNA form, the CDR3 reads TGTGCCTGGAGTGTACAGCACCTCTGCCCATCTGGAAACACCATATATTTT. This chain joins TRBV30 and TRBJ1-3, with D uncertain. V shed 0 bases and J shed 1 base, with 16 bases lying between them. The CDR3 spans 17 residues. Germline CDR1 and CDR2: GTSNPN and SVGIG (reference sequence).

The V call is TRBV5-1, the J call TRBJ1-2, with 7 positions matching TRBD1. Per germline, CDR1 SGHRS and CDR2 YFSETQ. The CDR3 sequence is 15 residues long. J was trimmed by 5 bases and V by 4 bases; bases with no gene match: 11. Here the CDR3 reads CASSPGSTGRYGYTF. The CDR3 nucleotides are TGCGCCAGCAGCCCAGGGTCGACAGGGAGGTATGGCTACACCTTC.